The source of this TCR beta chain is a study of blood T cell repertoires in COVID-19. Original analysis: It was from reference gene primer amplification that nucleated cell counts were estimated. Produced via immunoSEQ multiplex PCR; TCRdb's table is partial and in-frame only. Clone size and V and J calls were adopted from that table, with D and trimming inferred from the DNA. This table has roughly 380,000 clones, about 88% appearing once. Enrollment of patients from Seattle took place during active infection, with longitudinal follow-up. In regard to this clone: The same CDR3 is also encoded by other DNA sequences in this sample.

V gave up 3 bases and J gave up 0 bases; unmatched junction bases: 2. The CDR3 is 14 residues long. Germline V gene lookup returns CDR1 SGHTA and CDR2 FQGNSA. The specimen was peripheral blood. The chain is built from TRBV7-2 and TRBJ2-7, with TRBD1 matching over 7 bases. This clonotype was obtained from a woman in her thirties or forties with COVID-19, enrolled during active disease. CDR3 sequence (DNA): TGTGCCAGCAGCTTCCGGGACAGCTCCTACGAGCAGTACTTC. Protein: CASSFRDSSYEQYF.